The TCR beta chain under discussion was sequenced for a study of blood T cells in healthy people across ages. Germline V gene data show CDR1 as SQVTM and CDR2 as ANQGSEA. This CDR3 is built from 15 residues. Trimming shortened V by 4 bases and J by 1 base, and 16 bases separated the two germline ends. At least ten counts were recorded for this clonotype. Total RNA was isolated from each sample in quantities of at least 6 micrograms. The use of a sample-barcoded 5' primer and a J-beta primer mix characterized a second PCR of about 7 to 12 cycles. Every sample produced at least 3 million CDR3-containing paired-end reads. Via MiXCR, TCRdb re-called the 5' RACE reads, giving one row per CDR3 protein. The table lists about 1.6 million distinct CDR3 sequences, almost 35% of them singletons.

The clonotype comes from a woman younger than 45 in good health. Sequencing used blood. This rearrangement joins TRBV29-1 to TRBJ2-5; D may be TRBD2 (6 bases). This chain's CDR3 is CSVARRAAPQETQYF. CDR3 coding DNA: TGCAGCGTTGCGCGGAGGGCAGCGCCCCAAGAGACCCAGTACTTC.